The rows below give T cell receptor beta chains drawn from one sample of a study of cytomegalovirus exposure and HLA in healthy donors. Profiling relied on immunoSEQ multiplex PCR, and the TCRdb table lists in-frame clones only, not all of them. The repertoire has around 150,000 clones, around 96% of them found once; the top ten carry about 0.89%. Sequenced material: PBMCs. These receptors all come from a woman under 30 in good health and CMV-seronegative. CDR3s include the opening cysteine and the closing phenylalanine or tryptophan. Each record gives: D gene, clone size, CDR3 length, J gene, V gene, CDR3 protein, CDR3 DNA. A D gene is named only where the DNA matches it firmly. Only part of the rows carry a size: once, few, many, or a class if the clone is expanded.

>TRBD1|NA|15|TRBJ2-7|TRBV19
CASSDRGSIIYEQYF
TGTGCCAGTAGCGACAGGGGGTCAATTATCTACGAGCAGTACTTC
>TRBD2|once|20|TRBJ2-2|TRBV4-1
CASSQDKGLAGGPITGELFF
TGCGCCAGCAGCCAAGATAAGGGACTAGCGGGGGGGCCCATCACCGGGGAGCTGTTTTTT
>NA|NA|15|TRBJ1-1|TRBV2
CASRKRFGQPTEAFF
TGTGCCAGCAGGAAAAGATTTGGACAGCCCACTGAAGCTTTCTTT
>TRBD2|NA|16|TRBJ2-5|TRBV6-6
CASSYGASGRGETQYF
TGTGCCAGCAGTTACGGGGCTAGCGGGCGGGGGGAGACCCAGTACTTC
>NA|NA|15|TRBJ2-3|TRBV5-1
CASSLAGDVADTQYF
TGCGCCAGCAGCTTGGCGGGGGACGTGGCAGATACGCAGTATTTT
>NA|once|13|TRBJ2-7|TRBV7-9
CASSLDIIYEQYF
TGTGCCAGCAGCTTAGACATAATTTACGAGCAGTACTTC
>TRBD1|NA|16|TRBJ1-5|TRBV7-2
CASSSNPGQGNQPQHF
TGTGCCAGCAGCTCTAACCCGGGACAGGGTAATCAGCCCCAGCATTTT
>TRBD2|NA|15|TRBJ2-5|TRBV2
CASSPQTSGAKTQYF
TGTGCCAGCAGCCCCCAGACTAGCGGGGCGAAGACCCAGTACTTC
>TRBD2|NA|16|TRBJ2-1|TRBV18
CASSPPSGGLYNEQFF
TGTGCCAGCTCACCACCGAGCGGGGGCCTCTACAATGAGCAGTTCTTC
>TRBD1|NA|13|TRBJ2-7|TRBV27
CASSRDRGYEQYF
TGTGCCAGCAGCCGGGACAGGGGATACGAGCAGTACTTC
>NA|NA|13|TRBJ1-1|TRBV11-2
CASSLDRLAEAFF
TGTGCCAGCAGCTTAGACAGGTTGGCTGAAGCTTTCTTT
>TRBD1|NA|16|TRBJ1-1|TRBV27
CASSLGDRGGNTEAFF
TGTGCCAGCAGTTTAGGGGACAGGGGCGGGAACACTGAAGCTTTCTTT
>NA|NA|11|TRBJ2-1|TRBV4-1
CASSQSGEQFF
TGCGCCAGCAGCCAATCGGGGGAGCAGTTCTTC
>TRBD1|NA|13|TRBJ1-1|TRBV6-1
CASSEGRGTEAFF
TGTGCCAGCAGTGAAGGCAGGGGGACTGAAGCTTTCTTT
>TRBD1|once|15|TRBJ1-2|TRBV19
CASSVTDRGSMGDTF
TGTGCCAGTAGTGTTACGGACAGGGGGTCTATGGGCGACACCTTC
>TRBD1|NA|15|TRBJ2-5|TRBV19
CASRRDRGDQETQYF
TGTGCCAGTCGACGGGACAGGGGGGACCAAGAGACCCAGTACTTC
>NA|NA|14|TRBJ1-1|TRBV5-6
CASSFNRMNTEAFF
TGTGCCAGCAGCTTTAACAGGATGAACACTGAAGCTTTCTTT
>NA|NA|14|TRBJ2-5|TRBV21-1
CARHPEMVQETQYF
TGTGCCAGGCATCCGGAGATGGTTCAAGAGACCCAGTACTTC
>TRBD1|NA|15|TRBJ1-4|TRBV15
CATSRGGTGPEKLFF
TGTGCCACCAGCAGAGGCGGGACAGGTCCTGAAAAACTGTTTTTT
>NA|NA|13|TRBJ2-3|TRBV30
CAWIPRGVAVQYF
TGTGCCTGGATACCCCGTGGGGTAGCGGTACAGTATTTT
>NA|NA|17|TRBJ2-1|TRBV4-3
CASSQEISGSSYNEQFF
TGCGCCAGCAGCCAGGAAATTAGCGGTAGCTCCTACAATGAGCAGTTCTTC
>TRBD1|NA|15|TRBJ2-7|TRBV5-5
CASSSRGNGSREQYF
TGTGCCAGCAGCTCCAGGGGGAATGGTAGTAGGGAGCAGTACTTC
>TRBD2|NA|16|TRBJ2-7|TRBV5-1
CASSLDWSSGSYEQYF
TGCGCCAGCAGCTTGGATTGGTCTAGCGGATCCTACGAGCAGTACTTC
>TRBD1|NA|15|TRBJ1-2|TRBV10-3
CAISARDRTSYGYTF
TGTGCCATCAGTGCCCGGGACAGGACCTCCTATGGCTACACCTTC
>TRBD2|once|15|TRBJ2-1|TRBV5-1
CASSSSSGGFNEQFF
TGCGCCAGCAGCTCCTCTAGCGGGGGCTTCAATGAGCAGTTCTTC
>NA|NA|14|TRBJ2-1|TRBV5-1
CASRQPSSYNEQFF
TGCGCCAGCCGACAGCCAAGCTCCTACAATGAGCAGTTCTTC
>TRBD1|NA|13|TRBJ1-5|TRBV7-8
CASGTGGFQPQHF
TGTGCCAGCGGTACAGGGGGCTTTCAGCCCCAGCATTTT
>TRBD1|NA|14|TRBJ1-1|TRBV19
CASTNRVDRGEAFF
TGTGCCAGTACAAACCGAGTTGACAGGGGGGAAGCTTTCTTT
>TRBD1|once|15|TRBJ2-2|TRBV5-1
CASSQGQRNTGELFF
TGCGCCAGCAGCCAGGGACAGCGGAACACCGGGGAGCTGTTTTTT
>NA|NA|13|TRBJ1-1|TRBV9
CASSGRGLTEAFF
TGTGCCAGCAGCGGTCGGGGACTCACTGAAGCTTTCTTT
>NA|NA|17|TRBJ1-2|TRBV30
CAWSAFLTPGVYYGYTF
TGTGCCTGGAGTGCCTTCCTCACACCAGGGGTTTACTATGGCTACACCTTC
>NA|NA|15|TRBJ1-1|TRBV19
CASSIKGSGVTEAFF
TGTGCCAGTAGTATAAAAGGGTCAGGGGTAACTGAAGCTTTCTTT
>TRBD1|NA|14|TRBJ1-6|TRBV5-1
CASSPDRGNSPLHF
TGCGCCAGCAGCCCGGACAGGGGGAATTCACCCCTCCACTTT
>TRBD2|NA|18|TRBJ2-2|TRBV15
CATSRVLAGVTNTGELFF
TGTGCCACCAGCAGAGTCCTAGCGGGGGTGACGAACACCGGGGAGCTGTTTTTT
>TRBD2|once|16|TRBJ2-2|TRBV5-1
CASSLAGGGYTGELFF
TGCGCCAGCAGCTTGGCCGGCGGGGGGTACACCGGGGAGCTGTTTTTT
>NA|NA|13|TRBJ1-2|TRBV2
CASSEGQSYGYTF
TGTGCCAGCAGTGAGGGACAAAGCTATGGCTACACCTTC
>NA|NA|13|TRBJ1-6|TRBV4-3
CASSQVRVSPLHF
TGCGCCAGCAGCCAAGTCAGGGTTTCACCCCTCCACTTT
>TRBD2|NA|14|TRBJ2-1|TRBV9
CASSPGTTYNEQFF
TGTGCCAGCAGCCCCGGGACTACCTACAATGAGCAGTTCTTC
>TRBD1|NA|15|TRBJ2-7|TRBV27
CASSFGGTGGGEQYF
TGTGCCAGCAGTTTCGGCGGGACAGGGGGCGGAGAGCAGTACTTC
>NA|NA|13|TRBJ1-4|TRBV2
CASSWGLDEKLFF
TGTGCCAGCAGTTGGGGGCTAGACGAAAAACTGTTTTTT
>TRBD1|NA|14|TRBJ2-1|TRBV7-3
CASSLSRDSNEQFF
TGTGCCAGCAGCTTAAGCCGGGACAGCAATGAGCAGTTCTTC
>TRBD1|NA|15|TRBJ2-2|TRBV19
CASRTGPTNTGELFF
TGTGCCAGTAGGACAGGGCCGACGAACACCGGGGAGCTGTTTTTT
>NA|NA|13|TRBJ2-5|TRBV19
CASSINYAETQYF
TGTGCCAGTAGTATCAACTACGCAGAGACCCAGTACTTC
>NA|NA|13|TRBJ2-7|TRBV6-5
CASHDPLRGEQYF
TGTGCCAGCCACGACCCCCTCAGGGGCGAGCAGTACTTC
>NA|NA|15|TRBJ1-1|TRBV30
CAWSVGSAMNTEAFF
TGTGCCTGGAGTGTAGGCAGCGCCATGAACACTGAAGCTTTCTTT
>NA|NA|10|TRBJ1-1|TRBV19
CASKQSEAFF
TGTGCCAGTAAACAATCCGAAGCTTTCTTT
>NA|NA|12|TRBJ2-7|TRBV5-6
CASSAGSYEQYF
TGTGCCAGCAGCGCGGGGAGCTACGAGCAGTACTTC
>TRBD1|NA|14|TRBJ2-7|TRBV5-4
CASKTQGARYEQYF
TGTGCCAGCAAAACCCAGGGGGCGCGTTACGAGCAGTACTTC
>TRBD1|NA|14|TRBJ1-4|TRBV2
CASSGTGFNEKLFF
TGTGCCAGCAGTGGGACAGGCTTTAATGAAAAACTGTTTTTT
>TRBD2|once|17|TRBJ2-1|TRBV13
CASSPPLGRAGRDEQFF
TGTGCCAGCAGCCCACCATTAGGAAGAGCGGGGCGGGATGAGCAGTTCTTC